The sample holds a few counts of the clone carrying this TCR beta chain. The target antigen is unknown. The source of the sample is a study of beta chain features in type 1 diabetes. Findings and caveats of the study: Shortening of TCRB CDR3s, moderate but significant, appeared in all four CD4+ subsets of Type 1 diabetes patients. Patients with type 1 diabetes showed fewer VDJ junction insertions and more deletions.

The whole isolated RNA underwent reverse transcription, so sequencing captured expressed TCRB transcripts. TCRdb's copy holds only in-frame clones and misses some; the assay was immunoSEQ multiplex PCR. The sample contains about 160,000 clones, roughly 60% of which appear only once. Every donor had blood drawn once into heparin, approximately 0.11 L on average. V lost 2 bases, J lost 8 bases, and 11 bases lay in between. This CDR3 region has 14 residues. Per germline, CDR1 SGDLS and CDR2 YYNGEE. This chain links TRBV9 with TRBJ1-6; D is uncertain. The TCR comes from a young man with type 1 diabetes. The sample taken for sequencing was naive CD4+ T cells from blood. CDR3 in DNA: TGTGCCAGCAGCGTGACTCCACTGGATTCACCCCTCCACTTT. Residues: CASSVTPLDSPLHF.